The TCR beta chain described here comes from a study of STAT5B mutations in CD4+ large granular lymphocyte leukemia. Study-wide findings and caveats: Main leukemic clonotypes were patient-specific, but more than 20% appeared at low frequency elsewhere. TRBV06-family usage was enriched in top patient clones (8/27) versus controls (2/35). Without putative leukemic clones, patient CD4-sorted repertoires remained more clonal than healthy CD4+ repertoires.

Germline-derived CDR1 and CDR2 are SQVTM and ANQGSEA. This CDR3 has 12 amino acids. The V and J ends lost 4 bases and 3 bases respectively, with 9 bases between them. Sequencing was at survey level. Sequencing was performed with immunoSEQ multiplex PCR; in TCRdb, only in-frame clones are kept and a portion is missing. The table records fewer than 35,000 clones, roughly 70% of them present only once. This clone was counted a few times. Its antigen is undetermined. Sequencing input: CD4+ T cells from blood buffy coats. The chain combines TRBV29-1 with TRBJ1-1; no clear D gene. This clonotype was sampled from a human donor in good health. CDR3 in DNA: TGCAGCGTTGTGGTCGGACACACTGAAGCTTTCTTT. Its translation is CSVVVGHTEAFF.